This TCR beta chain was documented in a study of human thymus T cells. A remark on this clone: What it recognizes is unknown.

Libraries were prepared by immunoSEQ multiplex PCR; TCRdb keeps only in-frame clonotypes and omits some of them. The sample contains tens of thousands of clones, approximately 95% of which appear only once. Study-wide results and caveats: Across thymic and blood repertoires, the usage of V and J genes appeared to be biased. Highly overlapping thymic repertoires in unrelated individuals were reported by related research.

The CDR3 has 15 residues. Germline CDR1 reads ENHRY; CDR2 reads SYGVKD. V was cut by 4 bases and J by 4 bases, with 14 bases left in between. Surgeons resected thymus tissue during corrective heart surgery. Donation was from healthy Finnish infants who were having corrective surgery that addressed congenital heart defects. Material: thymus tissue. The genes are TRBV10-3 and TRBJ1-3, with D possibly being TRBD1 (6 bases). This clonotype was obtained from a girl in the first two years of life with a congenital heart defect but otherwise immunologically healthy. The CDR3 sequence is CAISGGRDRGNTIYF. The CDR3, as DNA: TGTGCCATCAGTGGAGGAAGAGACAGGGGAAACACCATATATTTT.